This entry lists 19 T cell receptor beta chains sequenced from one sample in a study of blood T cell repertoires in COVID-19. Sequencing used immunoSEQ multiplex PCR; TCRdb keeps in-frame clones, though not all of them. The sample has approximately 20,000 clones, around nine tenths seen once; the top ten hold 8.5% to 14%. Sequenced input: peripheral blood. These receptors were taken from a human donor in a cohort sampled during active COVID-19.

J is TRBJ2-2 and V is TRBV5-4, with 8 bases lining up with TRBD2. Germline lookup yields CDR1 SGHNT and CDR2 YYREEE (reference sequence). Germline trimming cut 0 bases from V and 5 bases from J; bases unmatched to any gene: 0. The CDR3 has 14 amino acids. The CDR3 loop is CASSLGGGTGELFF. CDR3 nucleotide sequence: TGTGCCAGCAGCTTGGGCGGGGGGACCGGGGAGCTGTTTTTT. The full variable domain, rest sourced from reference TRBV5-4 and TRBJ2-2, is ETGVTQSPTHLIKTRGQQVTLRCSSQSGHNTVSWYQQALGQGPQFIFQYYREEENGRGNFPPRFSGLQFPNYSSELNVNALELDDSALYLCASSLGGGTGELFFGEGSRLTVL.

The rearrangement joins TRBV27 to TRBJ1-1, with D possibly being TRBD1 (5 bases). Germline CDR1 and CDR2: MNHEY and SMNVEV (reference sequence). The CDR3 covers 17 residues. V shed 2 bases and J shed 4 bases, with 20 bases lying between them. The CDR3 DNA reads as TGTGCCAGCAGTTTAAGTCAGGGCAACGTTTGGGGCACTGAAGCTTTCTTT. Amino acid sequence: CASSLSQGNVWGTEAFF.

The chain carries TRBV18 and TRBJ1-2; D may be TRBD1 (5 bases). Germline CDR1 KGHSH, CDR2 LQKENI. The germline V and J ends were trimmed by 2 bases and 4 bases, with 11 bases remaining between them. The length of the CDR3 is 14 residues. Here the CDR3 reads CASSPSTGFYGYTF. The CDR3 nucleotides are TGTGCCAGCTCACCATCAACAGGTTTCTATGGCTACACCTTC.

The chain carries TRBV5-6 and TRBJ2-5; tentative D call: TRBD2 (6 bases). V was pared by 5 bases and J by 3 bases, with 14 bases between. The CDR3 loop spans 14 amino acids. From germline, CDR1 is SGHDT and CDR2 YYEEEE. The CDR3 sequence is CASRAGTLKETQYF. Written as DNA, the CDR3 is TGTGCCAGCAGAGCCGGGACTCTCAAAGAGACCCAGTACTTC.

The V call is TRBV7-8, the J call TRBJ1-5, with 7 bases fitting TRBD1. Per the germline V gene, CDR1 is SGHVS and CDR2 is FQNEAQ. The CDR3 is 15 residues long. The J segment lost 7 bases and the V segment lost 2 bases, leaving 8 bases of the junction unmatched. CDR3 nucleotides: TGTGCCAGCAGCTTACTCACAGGGGAGGCGCAGCCCCAGCATTTT. Translating it yields CASSLLTGEAQPQHF.

In this sample, this clone turned up once. The rearrangement links TRBV6-5 to TRBJ2-5; TRBD1 matches 10 bases. CDR3 length: 13 residues. Germline assignment: CDR1 MNHEY and CDR2 SVGAGI. Trimming cost V 6 bases and J 4 bases; bases outside gene matches: 2. CDR3 nucleotide sequence: TGTGCCAGCAGAAGGACAGGGGGAGAGACCCAGTACTTC. It specifies CASRRTGGETQYF.

V is TRBV19 and J is TRBJ1-5; unclear D gene. V was cut by 4 bases and J by 6 bases, with 13 bases left in between. This CDR3 is built from 14 residues. Germline CDR1 LNHDA, CDR2 SQIVND (reference sequence). CDR3 loop: CASSSRPLAQPQHF. In DNA form, the CDR3 reads TGTGCCAGTAGTAGTCGACCTTTAGCTCAGCCCCAGCATTTT.

This chain links TRBV5-1 with TRBJ2-3, with D perhaps matching TRBD1 (6 bases). The length of the CDR3 is 14 residues. With 4 bases removed from V and 0 bases from J, the gap between germline ends came to 9 bases. The V gene's germline CDR1 is SGHRS and CDR2 YFSETQ. As DNA, the CDR3 is TGCGCCAGCAGCCTGGGACAAAGCACAGATACGCAGTATTTT. Its translation is CASSLGQSTDTQYF.

The gene calls are TRBV4-1 and TRBJ1-2; possible D gene TRBD1, 5 bases. Germline V gene data show CDR1 as MGHRA and CDR2 as YSYEKL. CDR3 length: 14 residues. The germline V and J ends were trimmed by 6 bases and 5 bases, with 16 bases remaining between them. The CDR3 is CASRPFDREYGYTF. In DNA form, the CDR3 reads TGCGCCAGCAGACCTTTTGACAGAGAATATGGCTACACCTTC.

The V gene is TRBV3-1 (or the pseudogene TRBV3-2), the J gene TRBJ2-1; the match to TRBD1 covers 7 bases. Germline trimming cut 4 bases from V and 9 bases from J; bases unmatched to any gene: 6. From germline, CDR1 is LGHDT and CDR2 YNNKEL (reference sequence). This CDR3 is 13 amino acids long. CDR3 protein: CASSPTGFAEQFF. The CDR3, as DNA: TGTGCCAGCAGCCCGACAGGGTTCGCTGAGCAGTTCTTC.

This clone was detected only a few times. The chain combines TRBV4-1 with TRBJ1-5; a possible D gene is TRBD1 (5 bases). Per germline, CDR1 MGHRA and CDR2 YSYEKL. Trimming removed 2 bases at V and 0 bases at J, with 11 bases between. This CDR3 contains 16 residues. CDR3 region: CASSQQGLGSNQPQHF. CDR3 DNA sequence: TGCGCCAGCAGCCAACAGGGTCTGGGTAGCAATCAGCCCCAGCATTTT.

The rearrangement links TRBV2 to TRBJ1-4; TRBD1 agrees at 7 bases. The ends lost 8 bases at V and 8 bases at J; junction bases unmatched: 17. Germline CDR1 reads SNHLY; CDR2 reads FYNNEI. The CDR3 is 16 amino acids. As DNA, the CDR3 is TGTGCCAGCGCCGAGGGGGCACAGGGGACGGGGGAAAAACTGTTTTTT. It translates to CASAEGAQGTGEKLFF.

This chain links TRBV5-1 with TRBJ2-5; 9 bases map to TRBD1. CDR3 length: 19 residues. Germline V lookup: CDR1 SGHRS, CDR2 YFSETQ. V shed 0 bases and J 1 base; nucleotides not matched to a gene: 13. CDR3 nucleotides: TGCGCCAGCAGCTTGGCGCCTCGACAGGGGGTAATGCCCCAAGAGACCCAGTACTTC. Its translation is CASSLAPRQGVMPQETQYF.

Concerning this clone itself: Mismatch with germline at one junction end may stem from a read error. The chain carries TRBV7-3 and TRBJ2-2; 7 positions match TRBD1. Germline CDR1 SGHTA, CDR2 FQGTGA. The CDR3 runs 13 residues. DNA of the CDR3: TGCCCCAGCAGGGAAACAGGGGCGGGGGAGCTGTTTTTT. Residues: CPSRETGAGELFF. The full variable domain, rest sourced from reference TRBV7-3 and TRBJ2-2, is GAGVSQTPSNKVTEKGKYVELRCDPISGHTALYWYRQSLGQGPEFLIYFQGTGAADDSGLPNDRFFAVRPEGSVSTLKIQRTERGDSAVYLCPSRETGAGELFFGEGSRLTVL.

The CDR3 sequence: CASKNRDRVWEKLFF. The DNA of the CDR3 is TGTGCCAGCAAGAACCGGGACAGGGTGTGGGAAAAACTGTTTTTT. V usage is TRBV6-5 and J usage is TRBJ1-4; 9 bases are shared with TRBD1. CDR1 is MNHEY, CDR2 SVGAGI, per germline. The CDR3 consists of 15 residues. The V segment lost 7 bases and the J segment 8 bases; nucleotides outside the gene matches: 11.

The chain uses TRBV27 and TRBJ2-3; D is perhaps TRBD2 (5 bases). The CDR3 covers 15 residues. Trimming cost V 2 bases and J 1 base, with 10 bases left between them. The germline CDR1 and CDR2 sequences are MNHEY and SMNVEV (reference sequence). The CDR3 DNA reads TGTGCCAGCAGTTTACTGGCTAGCCGCACAGATACGCAGTATTTT. Translation gives CASSLLASRTDTQYF.

The chain is built from TRBV7-9 and TRBJ2-3, with D tentatively TRBD2 (5 bases). The germline gives CDR1 SEHNR, CDR2 FQNEAQ (reference sequence). The CDR3 contains 17 residues. V lost 5 bases and J lost 4, with 22 bases in between. The CDR3 nucleotides are TGTGCCAGCAGCCCAATATCCGGGATTCTTTTGCCAGATACGCAGTATTTT. This codes for CASSPISGILLPDTQYF. Full variable domain (remainder filled in from reference TRBV7-9 and TRBJ2-3): DTGVSQNPRHKITKRGQNVTFRCDPISEHNRLYWYRQTLGQGPEFLTYFQNEAQLEKSRLLSDRFSAERPKGSFSTLEIQRTEQGDSAMYLCASSPISGILLPDTQYFGPGTRLTVL.

The rearrangement links TRBV6-1 to TRBJ1-2; maybe TRBD1 (5 bases). Per germline, CDR1 MNHNS and CDR2 SASEGT. The CDR3 consists of 14 residues. V lost 3 bases, J lost 5 bases, and 13 bases lay in between. CDR3 in amino acids: CASSDGQIVYGYTF. CDR3 bases: TGTGCCAGCAGTGACGGACAAATTGTTTATGGCTACACCTTC.

Written as DNA, the CDR3 is TGTGCCAGCAGTGAACCGGGACAGAGCACAGATACGCAGTATTTT. Its translation: CASSEPGQSTDTQYF. The chain joins TRBV25-1 to TRBJ2-3, with 7 bases fitting TRBD1. This CDR3 comprises 15 residues. V trimming: 2 bases; J trimming: 0 bases; junction bases outside the gene matches: 2. Germline assignment: CDR1 MGHDK and CDR2 SYGVNS.